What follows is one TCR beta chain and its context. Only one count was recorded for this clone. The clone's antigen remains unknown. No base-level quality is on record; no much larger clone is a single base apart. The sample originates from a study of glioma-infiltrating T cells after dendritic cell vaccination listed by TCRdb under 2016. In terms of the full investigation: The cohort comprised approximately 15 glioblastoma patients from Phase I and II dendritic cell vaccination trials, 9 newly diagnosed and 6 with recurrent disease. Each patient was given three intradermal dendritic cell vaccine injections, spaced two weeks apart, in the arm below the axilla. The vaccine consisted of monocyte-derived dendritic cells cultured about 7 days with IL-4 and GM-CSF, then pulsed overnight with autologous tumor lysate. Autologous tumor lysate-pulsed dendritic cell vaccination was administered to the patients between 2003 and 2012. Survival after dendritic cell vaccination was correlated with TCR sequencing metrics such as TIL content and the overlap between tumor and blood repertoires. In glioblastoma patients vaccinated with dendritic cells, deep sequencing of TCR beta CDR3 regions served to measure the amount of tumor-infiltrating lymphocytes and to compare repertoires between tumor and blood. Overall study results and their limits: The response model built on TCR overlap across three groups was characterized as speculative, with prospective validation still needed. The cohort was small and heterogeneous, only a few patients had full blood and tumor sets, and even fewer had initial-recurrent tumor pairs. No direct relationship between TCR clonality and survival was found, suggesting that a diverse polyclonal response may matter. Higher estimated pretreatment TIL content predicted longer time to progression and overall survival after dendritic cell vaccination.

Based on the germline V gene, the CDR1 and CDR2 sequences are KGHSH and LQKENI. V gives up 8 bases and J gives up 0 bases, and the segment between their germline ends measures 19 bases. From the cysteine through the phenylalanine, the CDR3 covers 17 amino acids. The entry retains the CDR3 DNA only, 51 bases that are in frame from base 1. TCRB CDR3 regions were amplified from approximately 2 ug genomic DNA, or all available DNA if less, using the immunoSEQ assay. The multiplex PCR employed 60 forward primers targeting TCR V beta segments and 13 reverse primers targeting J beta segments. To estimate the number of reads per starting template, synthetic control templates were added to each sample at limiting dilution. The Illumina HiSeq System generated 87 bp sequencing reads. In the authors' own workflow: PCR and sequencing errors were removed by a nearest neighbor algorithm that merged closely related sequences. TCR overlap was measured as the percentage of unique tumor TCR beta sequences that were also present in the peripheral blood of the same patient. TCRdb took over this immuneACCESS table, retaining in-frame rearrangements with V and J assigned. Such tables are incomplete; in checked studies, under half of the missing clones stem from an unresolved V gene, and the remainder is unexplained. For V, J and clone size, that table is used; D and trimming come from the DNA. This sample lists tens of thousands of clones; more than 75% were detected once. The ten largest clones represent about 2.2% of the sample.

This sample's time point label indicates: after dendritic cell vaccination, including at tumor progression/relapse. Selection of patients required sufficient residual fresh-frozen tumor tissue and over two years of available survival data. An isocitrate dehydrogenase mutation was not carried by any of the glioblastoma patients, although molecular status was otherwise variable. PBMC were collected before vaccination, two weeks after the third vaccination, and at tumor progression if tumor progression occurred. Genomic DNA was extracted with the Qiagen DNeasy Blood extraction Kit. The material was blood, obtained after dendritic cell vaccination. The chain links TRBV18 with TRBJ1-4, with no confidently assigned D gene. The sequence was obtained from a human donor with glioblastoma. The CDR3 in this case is CASTQSRGRATNEKLFF. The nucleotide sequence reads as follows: TGTGCCAGCACCCAATCACGGGGAAGGGCAACTAATGAAAAACTGTTTTTT. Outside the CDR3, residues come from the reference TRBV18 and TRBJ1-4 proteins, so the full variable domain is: NAGVMQNPRHLVRRRGQEARLRCSPMKGHSHVYWYRQLPEEGLKFMVYLQKENIIDESGMPKERFSAEFPKEGPSILRIQQVVRGDSAAYFCASTQSRGRATNEKLFFGSGTQLSVL.